This TCR beta chain emerged from a study of blood T cells in healthy people across ages. Overall study findings and caveats: Roughly linear declines in TCR beta diversity per million T cells occurred with age. Aged donors had fewer naive CD4+ cells and lower diversity than long-lived donors.

CDR3 size: 10 residues. CDR1 and CDR2 from the germline V gene are SGHTA and FQGTGA. Per sample, extraction of total RNA gave at least 6 micrograms in every case. Remarks on this clonotype: The target antigen is unknown.

A sample-barcoded 5' primer and a J-beta primer mix were used in a second PCR of roughly 6 to 12 cycles. From the 5' RACE reads, TCRdb called clonotypes with MiXCR, one entry per CDR3 protein. The sample has 1.2 million to 1.5 million distinct CDR3 sequences, 42% seen once. This sequence originates from a woman between 18 and 29 years old in good health. V and J are TRBV7-3 and TRBJ1-5; D is ambiguous. The sample comprised blood. The CDR3 region has the DNA TGTGCGTGGCGGCATCAGCCCCAGCATTTT. Translation gives CAWRHQPQHF.